The 27 T cell receptor beta chains below were found in one sample sequenced in a study of T cells in Graves' hyperthyroidism and ophthalmopathy (dated by TCRdb to the late 2010s). Library creation used multiplex PCR. TCRdb records Illumina HiSeq 2000 as the sequencer. The TCR beta CDR3 regions were amplified from the RNA transcripts. For the first round of RT-PCR on the TCR CDR3, the HTBI primer set was used together with the Qiagen OneStep RT-PCR kit. TCRdb trimmed public reads at Q25 via fastp, called clones via MiXCR and kept in-frame beta chains. Duplicate CDR3 protein sequences are folded into a single record with the most common DNA and genes. The sample yields about 350,000 distinct CDR3 sequences; less than 20% were counted once. The top ten clonotypes cover around 16% of the sample. Sequenced: blood. The receptor source for this set is a middle-aged woman with Graves' ophthalmopathy.

This clonotype was detected ten times or more. The chain employs TRBV11-2 and TRBJ2-7; D remains ambiguous. Germline-derived CDR1 and CDR2 are SGHAT and FQNNGV. The CDR3 covers 13 residues. V lost 3 bases to trimming and J lost 1 base, with 7 bases between them. The CDR3 protein is CASSFDRSYEQYF. As DNA, the CDR3 is TGTGCCAGCAGCTTTGATAGATCCTACGAGCAGTACTTC.

The genes are TRBV12-3 or TRBV12-4 and TRBJ1-5; no definite D call. The CDR3 covers 13 residues. V dropped 3 bases and J dropped 7 bases, with 10 bases sitting between them. CDR3 in DNA: TGTGCCAGCAGTTTCAGCGGGGAGCAGCCCCAGCATTTT. It codes for CASSFSGEQPQHF.

About this clonotype: A read error may produce the germline difference seen at one junction end. This chain joins TRBV7-3 and TRBJ2-7; tentative D call: TRBD1 (6 bases). Per the germline V gene, CDR1 is SGHTA and CDR2 is FQGTGA. This CDR3 spans 15 amino acids. In nucleotides, the CDR3 is TGTGCCAGCAGCTTAAAGGTAGGGGGAACCTACGAGCAGTGCTTC. Translated, it gives CASSLKVGGTYEQCF.

In this sample, this clonotype turned up many times. CDR3 in DNA: TGTGCCAGCTCGAGCGGCACAGATACGCAGTATTTT. Protein product: CASSSGTDTQYF. This chain uses TRBV2 with TRBJ2-3; no definite D call. Looked up from germline, CDR1 is SNHLY and CDR2 is FYNNEI. The germline V and J ends were trimmed by 8 bases and 1 base, with 7 bases remaining between them. This CDR3 has 12 residues.

The table lists this clonotype with many counts. The rearrangement joins TRBV19 to TRBJ2-6; D is possibly TRBD1 or TRBD2 (5 bases each). The CDR3 is 15 amino acids. Germline V gene lookup returns CDR1 LNHDA and CDR2 SQIVND (reference sequence). V lost 3 bases and J lost 0, with 6 bases in between. The CDR3 sequence is CASSIGTSGANVLTF. Written as DNA, the CDR3 is TGTGCCAGTAGTATTGGGACCTCTGGGGCCAACGTCCTGACTTTC. The variable domain in full, completed from reference TRBV19 and TRBJ2-6, reads DGGITQSPKYLFRKEGQNVTLSCEQNLNHDAMYWYRQDPGQGLRLIYYSQIVNDFQKGDIAEGYSVSREKKESFPLTVTSAQKNPTAFYLCASSIGTSGANVLTFGAGSRLTVL.

The table lists this clonotype with many counts. The J gene is TRBJ1-1, the V gene TRBV6-1; D gene ambiguous. Germline CDR1 reads MNHNS; CDR2 reads SASEGT. This CDR3 contains 12 residues. V shed 6 bases and J shed 6 bases, with 11 bases lying between them. The DNA of the CDR3 is TGTGCCAGCAGGGAGGGATCATCTGAAGCTTTCTTT. Translating gives CASREGSSEAFF.

This clonotype appeared a single time. One end of the junction fails to match germline, which may point to a read error. The rearrangement joins TRBV6-1 to TRBJ1-1; D unclear. The CDR3 loop spans 14 amino acids. CDR1 and CDR2 (germline): MNHNS, SASEGT. CDR3 in DNA: TGTGCCGGCAGTCCCCGCGGCTCAAACACTGAAGCTTTCTTT. Translating it yields CAGSPRGSNTEAFF.

With regard to this clonotype: A clone one base away is much larger, so this may be a read error. The chain recombines TRBV6-1 with TRBJ1-1; 8 bases match TRBD1. The CDR3 length is 14 residues. Germline V gene lookup returns CDR1 MNHNS and CDR2 SASEGT. The CDR3 DNA follows: TGTGCCAGCAGTGGACAGGGGCTGAACACTGGAGCTTTCTTT. Protein sequence: CASSGQGLNTGAFF.

This clonotype was observed many times. The CDR3 loop is CASSTGPQTGELFF. The CDR3 nucleotides are TGTGCCAGTAGTACCGGACCCCAGACCGGGGAGCTGTTTTTT. This chain uses TRBV19 with TRBJ2-2; D is ambiguous. The CDR3 sequence is 14 residues long. Per germline, CDR1 LNHDA and CDR2 SQIVND (reference sequence). The V gene lost 4 bases and the J gene lost 5 bases, with 11 bases spanning the gap.

This clonotype came up many times. The V gene is TRBV12-3 or TRBV12-4, the J gene TRBJ1-1; D gene unclear. With 1 base removed from V and 1 base from J, the gap between germline ends came to 10 bases. The CDR3 length is 15 residues. CDR3 bases: TGTGCCAGCAGTTTAGGTAGGCTGGGGAACACTGAAGCTTTCTTT. Its protein is CASSLGRLGNTEAFF.

There are many counts of this clonotype. The chain employs TRBV7-2 and TRBJ2-5, with D possibly matching TRBD1 (6 bases). Germline V CDR1 and CDR2: SGHTA, FQGNSA. With 5 bases removed from V and 1 base from J, the gap between germline ends came to 17 bases. CDR3 length equals 16 residues. In nucleotides, the CDR3 is TGTGCCAGCAGCCCCCCTAGTGGGGGCGGCCAAGAGACCCAGTACTTC. Protein sequence: CASSPPSGGGQETQYF. The complete variable domain, with remaining parts taken from reference TRBV7-2 and TRBJ2-5, reads GAGVSQSPSNKVTEKGKDVELRCDPISGHTALYWYRQSLGQGLEFLIYFQGNSAPDKSGLPSDRFSAERTGGSVSTLTIQRTQQEDSAVYLCASSPPSGGGQETQYFGPGTRLLVL.

This clonotype was observed many times. The chain has TRBV6-5 and TRBJ1-1; D is ambiguous. V lost 7 bases and J 3 bases, leaving 15 bases between the germline ends. Germline V CDR1 and CDR2: MNHEY, SVGAGI. The CDR3 sequence is 14 residues long. CDR3 amino acids: CASNGPDADTEAFF. Written as DNA, the CDR3 is TGTGCCAGCAACGGACCCGACGCCGACACTGAAGCTTTCTTT.

For this clonotype: Germline and junction disagree at one end, which may indicate a read error. The rearrangement links TRBV27 to TRBJ2-2; D is possibly TRBD2 (5 bases). CDR1 is MNHEY and CDR2 is SMNVEV in the germline V gene (reference sequence). The CDR3 totals 14 residues. CDR3 amino acids: CANSGITNTGELSF. The DNA of the CDR3 is TGTGCCAACTCCGGGATAACGAACACCGGGGAGCTGTCTTTT.

This clonotype was observed many times. The chain links TRBV6-1 to TRBJ1-2; D gene unclear. Germline V lookup: CDR1 MNHNS, CDR2 SASEGT. The CDR3 sequence is 12 residues long. Trimming stripped 3 bases from V and 8 bases from J, with 10 bases between. The CDR3 bases are TGTGCCAGCAGTGAGAGGGTATCGGGCTACACCTTC. Its translation: CASSERVSGYTF.

In this sample, this clonotype turned up many times. Just one base apart from a much larger clone, this may be a read error. As the CDR3 is not closed by the conserved phenylalanine or tryptophan, this likely results from a read error. The genes are TRBV6-4 and TRBJ1-5; unclear D gene. Trimming removed 5 bases at V and 7 bases at J, with 9 bases between. There are 12 residues in the CDR3. From germline, CDR1 is MRHNA and CDR2 SNTAGT. The CDR3 sequence: CASSKRWQPQHL. The CDR3 nucleotides read TGTGCCAGCAGTAAACGGTGGCAGCCCCAGCATCTT.

This clonotype was seen many times. This chain connects TRBV11-2 to TRBJ2-5, with D perhaps matching TRBD1 (5 bases). Trimming pared 3 bases from V and 7 bases from J, leaving 15 bases between. The length of the CDR3 is 14 residues. CDR1 SGHAT and CDR2 FQNNGV come from the germline V gene. CDR3 sequence (DNA): TGTGCCAGCAGCTTCCGGCTAGTTGGGGCGACCCAGTACTTC. Translated, it gives CASSFRLVGATQYF.

There are many counts of this clonotype. The rearrangement uses TRBV7-2 and TRBJ2-2; 8 nucleotides align to TRBD1. Germline V gene data show CDR1 as SGHTA and CDR2 as FQGNSA. The length of the CDR3 is 14 residues. The J segment lost 6 bases and the V segment lost 3 bases, leaving 3 bases of the junction unmatched. The CDR3 DNA reads TGTGCCAGCAGCTTTTGGACAGGGTCCGGGGAGCTGTTTTTT. Translating gives CASSFWTGSGELFF.

The table lists this clonotype with many counts. V gene TRBV7-8 combines with J gene TRBJ2-7, with unresolved D. V lost 5 bases and J lost 2, with 10 bases in between. The CDR3 extends over 13 amino acids. Germline assignment: CDR1 SGHVS and CDR2 FQNEAQ. CDR3 sequence reads: CASSSPIAYEQYF. The CDR3 DNA reads TGTGCCAGCAGCAGTCCAATTGCCTACGAGCAGTACTTC.

This clonotype was recorded many times. The chain has TRBV20-1 and TRBJ1-2, with 10 nucleotides matching TRBD1. The germline V gene encodes CDR1 DFQATT and CDR2 SNEGSKA (reference sequence). The ends lost 0 bases at V and 5 bases at J; junction bases unmatched: 0. The CDR3 is 13 amino acids. The CDR3 spells CSAREGQGYGYTF. The CDR3 nucleotides read TGCAGTGCTAGAGAGGGACAGGGGTATGGCTACACCTTC.

This clonotype turned up a few times. The chain carries TRBV12-5 and TRBJ2-3; D is possibly TRBD1 or TRBD2 (5 bases each). The ends were cut back, 5 bases at V and 0 bases at J, with 12 bases in the middle. This CDR3 has 15 amino acids. Germline CDR1 and CDR2: LGHNT and FRNRAP. CDR3 DNA: TGTGCTAGTGGTCCCGGGACGACTAGCACAGATACGCAGTATTTT. This encodes CASGPGTTSTDTQYF.

This clonotype was counted at least ten times. The rearrangement joins TRBV24-1 to TRBJ1-5; TRBD1 might be the D (5 bases). There are 14 residues in the CDR3. V lost 6 bases, J lost 3 bases, and 11 bases lay in between. Germline CDR1 is KGHDR and CDR2 is SFDVKD. The CDR3 region has the DNA TGTGCCACCAGTCTCGGCAGGGACAATCAGCCCCAGCATTTT. It encodes CATSLGRDNQPQHF.

V gene TRBV27 combines with J gene TRBJ2-5; D is perhaps TRBD2 (6 bases). Germline V gene sequence: CDR1 MNHEY, CDR2 SMNVEV (reference sequence). The CDR3 has 14 residues. V dropped 8 bases and J dropped 7 bases, with 20 bases sitting between them. Here the CDR3 reads CASRSGDGVGTQYF. CDR3 bases: TGTGCCAGCCGCTCGGGGGATGGTGTGGGGACCCAGTACTTC.

This clonotype was found many times. CDR3 coding DNA: TGTGCCAGCAGCCAGTCTCGGGCTAAATGGGGGGAGACCCAGTACTTC. Translating it yields CASSQSRAKWGETQYF. The chain links TRBV11-2 to TRBJ2-5, with D perhaps assigned TRBD1 or TRBD2 (5 bases each). Trimming left V 5 bases short and J 5 bases short, with 21 bases between. Germline CDR1 SGHAT, CDR2 FQNNGV. CDR3 length: 16 residues.

This clonotype was seen many times. The junction departs from germline at one end; a sequencing error may be responsible. J is TRBJ1-3 and V is TRBV7-2, with D perhaps TRBD1 (5 bases). The CDR3 extends over 12 amino acids. The germline CDR1 and CDR2 sequences are SGHTA and FQGNSA. The CDR3: CASSLPGLELDF. The DNA of the CDR3 is TGTGCCAGCAGCTTACCGGGACTCGAGTTAGATTTT.

This clonotype appeared many times. The chain joins TRBV5-1 to TRBJ2-7; 11 nucleotides match TRBD2. Losses at the gene ends were 4 bases for V and 3 bases for J; bases not matched to a gene: 3. The CDR3 spans 14 residues. Per the germline V gene, CDR1 is SGHRS and CDR2 is YFSETQ. CDR3 sequence reads: CASSPTSGSYEQYF. The CDR3 DNA sequence: TGCGCCAGCAGCCCCACTAGCGGGAGCTACGAGCAGTACTTC. The full variable domain, completed using reference TRBV5-1 and TRBJ2-7, is KAGVTQTPRYLIKTRGQQVTLSCSPISGHRSVSWYQQTPGQGLQFLFEYFSETQRNKGNFPGRFSGRQFSNSRSEMNVSTLELGDSALYLCASSPTSGSYEQYFGPGTRLTVT.

This clonotype was detected ten times or more. The chain carries TRBV11-1 and TRBJ2-7; D is perhaps TRBD1 or TRBD2 (5 bases each). Germline V gives CDR1 SGHAT, CDR2 FQDESV (reference sequence). V gave up 5 bases and J gave up 3 bases, with 17 bases separating them. The CDR3 totals 15 residues. CDR3 coding DNA: TGTGCCAGCAGCCCCGCGAGGGGTGTAAGCTACGAGCAGTACTTC. Its protein product is CASSPARGVSYEQYF.

This clonotype has a count of ten or more. The chain employs TRBV7-2 and TRBJ1-1, with 10 bases aligning to TRBD1. The CDR3 runs to 16 residues. Germline values: CDR1 SGHTA, CDR2 FQGNSA. The ends lost 5 bases at V and 11 bases at J; junction bases unmatched: 17. The chain's CDR3 is CASSKTPGQGFLRAFF. CDR3 sequence (DNA): TGTGCCAGCAGCAAGACACCGGGACAGGGGTTCTTAAGGGCTTTCTTT.